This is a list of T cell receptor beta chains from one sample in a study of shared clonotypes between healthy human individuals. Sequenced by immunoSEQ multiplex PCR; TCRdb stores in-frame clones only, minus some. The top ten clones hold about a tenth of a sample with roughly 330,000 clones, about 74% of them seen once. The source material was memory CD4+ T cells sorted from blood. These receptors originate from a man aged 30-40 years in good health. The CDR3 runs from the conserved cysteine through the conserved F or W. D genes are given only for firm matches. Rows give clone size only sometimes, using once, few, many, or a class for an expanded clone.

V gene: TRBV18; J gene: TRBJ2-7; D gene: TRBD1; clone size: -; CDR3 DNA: TGTGCCAGCTCATCATATGGGGACAGGGGCTACGAGCAGTACTTC; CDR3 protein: CASSSYGDRGYEQYF
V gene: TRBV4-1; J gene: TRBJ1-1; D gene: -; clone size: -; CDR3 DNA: TGCGCCAGCAGCCAAGATACGGGGCGCACTGAAGCTTTCTTT; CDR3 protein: CASSQDTGRTEAFF
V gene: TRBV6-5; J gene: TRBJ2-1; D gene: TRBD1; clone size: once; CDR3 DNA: TGTGCCAGCAAAGGCCGGGACAGGGATTACAATGAGCAGTTCTTC; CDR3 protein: CASKGRDRDYNEQFF
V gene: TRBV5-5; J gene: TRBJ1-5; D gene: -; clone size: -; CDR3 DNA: TGTGCCAGCAGCTTGGCCATGATTGGGCTAAGCGGTCAGCCCCAGCATTTT; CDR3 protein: CASSLAMIGLSGQPQHF
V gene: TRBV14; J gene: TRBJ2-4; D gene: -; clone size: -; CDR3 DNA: TGTGCCAGCAGCCAAATTCTACAGGGTTATGTGTACTTC; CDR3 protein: CASSQILQGYVYF
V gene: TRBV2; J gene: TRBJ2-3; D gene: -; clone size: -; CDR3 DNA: TGTGCCAGCAGTGACGACAACGGAGATACGCAGTATTTT; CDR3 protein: CASSDDNGDTQYF
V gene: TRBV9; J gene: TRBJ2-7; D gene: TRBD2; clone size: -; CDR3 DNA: TGTGCCAGCAGCGTTTCAGCGGGAGGCTACGAGCAGTACTTC; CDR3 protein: CASSVSAGGYEQYF
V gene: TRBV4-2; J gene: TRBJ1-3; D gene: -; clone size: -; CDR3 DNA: TGTGCCAGCAGCCAAGATTCCCCTGGCCTCTCTGGAAACACCATATATTTT; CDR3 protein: CASSQDSPGLSGNTIYF
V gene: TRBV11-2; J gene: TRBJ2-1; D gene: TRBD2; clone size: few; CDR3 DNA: TGTGCCAGCAGCTTGGGGACGGGAGGGCCTTACAATGAGCAGTTCTTC; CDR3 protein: CASSLGTGGPYNEQFF
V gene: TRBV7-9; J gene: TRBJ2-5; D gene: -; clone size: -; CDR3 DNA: TGTGCCAGCAGCTTAGTTGGGGGAGAGACCCAGTACTTC; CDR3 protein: CASSLVGGETQYF
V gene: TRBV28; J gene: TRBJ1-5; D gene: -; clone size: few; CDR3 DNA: TGTGCCAGCAGTTTAAGTGGCAGCCACCGGCCCCAGCATTTT; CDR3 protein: CASSLSGSHRPQHF
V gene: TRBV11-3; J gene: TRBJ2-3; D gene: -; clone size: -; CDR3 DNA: TGTGCCAGCAGCTTAGTTGTCAGAAACACAGATACGCAGTATTTT; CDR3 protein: CASSLVVRNTDTQYF
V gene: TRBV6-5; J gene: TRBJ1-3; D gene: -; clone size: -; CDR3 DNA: TGTGCCAGCAGTTATACGGGGACCTCTGGAAACACCATATATTTT; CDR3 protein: CASSYTGTSGNTIYF
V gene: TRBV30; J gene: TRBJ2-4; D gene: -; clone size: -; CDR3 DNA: TGTGCCTGGACCCATCTCGATAAAAACATTCAGTACTTC; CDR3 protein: CAWTHLDKNIQYF